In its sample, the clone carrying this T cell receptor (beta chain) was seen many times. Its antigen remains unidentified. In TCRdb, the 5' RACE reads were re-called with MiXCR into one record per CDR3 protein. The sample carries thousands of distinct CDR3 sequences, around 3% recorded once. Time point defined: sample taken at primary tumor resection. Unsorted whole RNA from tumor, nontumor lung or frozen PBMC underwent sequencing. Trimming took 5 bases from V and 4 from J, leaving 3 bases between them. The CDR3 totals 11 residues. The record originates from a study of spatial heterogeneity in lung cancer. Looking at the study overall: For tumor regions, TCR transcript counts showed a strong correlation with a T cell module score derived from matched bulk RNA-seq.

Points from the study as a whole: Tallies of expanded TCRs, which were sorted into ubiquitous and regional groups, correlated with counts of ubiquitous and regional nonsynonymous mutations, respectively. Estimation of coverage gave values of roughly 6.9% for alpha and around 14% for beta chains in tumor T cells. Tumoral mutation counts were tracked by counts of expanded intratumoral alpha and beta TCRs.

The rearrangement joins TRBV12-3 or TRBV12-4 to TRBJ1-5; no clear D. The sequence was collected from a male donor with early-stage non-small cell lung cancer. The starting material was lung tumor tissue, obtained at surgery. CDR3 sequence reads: CASSGNQPQHF. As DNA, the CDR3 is TGTGCCAGCAGTGGAAATCAGCCCCAGCATTTT.